What follows is one TCR beta chain and its context. This receptor's antigen is unknown. No base quality values were provided; no much bigger clone lies one nucleotide off. This sample was included in a study of cytomegalovirus exposure and HLA in healthy donors (dated by TCRdb to the late 2010s). Turning to the overall study: An earlier analysis of fewer than 750 of the donors reported 276 Gb of sequence data and roughly 120 million unique TCR beta sequences obtained from about 180 million T cells. An early release covering 550 to 650 HLA-typed donors comprised 300 to 350 gigabases of sequencing data and around 85 million unique TCR sequences. Among the roughly 400 genotyped donors, approximately 76% belonged to the genetic ancestry cluster associated with self-reported Caucasian donors. The aim of the study was to test whether cataloging public T cell receptors could identify signatures of past pathogen exposure. The study used immunosequencing to profile the T cell repertoires of approximately 640 subjects and linked those repertoires to cytomegalovirus serostatus. In addition to the first cohort of around 670 subjects, a separate validation cohort of 100 to 150 different subjects was used. To predict cytomegalovirus infection status, the study combined high-throughput TCR immunosequencing, statistical association of individual TCRs with disease status, and machine learning. In a later analysis, previously published TCR beta repertoires from roughly 710 donors were re-analyzed and high-resolution HLA genotyping was added so that TCR occurrence patterns could be studied. The later analysis used no new phenotypic data to find candidate immune exposures, relying instead on TCR beta sequences and their occurrence across donors. An earlier analysis of approximately 630 of the donors applied high-throughput TCR beta sequencing to assess whether each TCR beta V gene segment acted as functional or pseudogenic. Donor age, sex, ethnicity and CMV serostatus were compiled alongside the repertoire data. A later genetic analysis used genome-wide SNP genotypes for about 55% of the 666 donors, treating that subset as a discovery cohort. All discovery cohort repertoires had been generated using a single sequencing platform. HLA typing included class I and class II loci at four-digit resolution. The number of typed donors differed by locus: about 629-630 for A, B, C, DRB1 and DQB1; approximately 540 for DQA1; some 610 for DPA1; and approximately 450 for DPB1. Roughly five DR-DQ haplotypes were handled as single units for association and clustering, since linkage in the cohort was strong. Across 398 genotyped donors of the cohort, an average of roughly 230,000 unique TCR beta nucleotide sequences per donor were sequenced, and around 19% of those sequences were non-productive.

Receptor libraries were prepared by the immunoSEQ multiplex PCR assay. The multiplex PCR relied on a mix of 60 forward primers for TCR Vbeta segments and 13 reverse primers for TCR Jbeta segments. The CDR3 region of rearranged TCR beta genes was amplified from genomic DNA by a multiplex PCR assay. On the Illumina HiSeq System, the amplified TCR beta libraries were sequenced as 87-base-pair reads. Processing in the source paper ran as follows. In a later analysis, roughly 80 million unique TCR beta chains were counted across the approximately 670 repertoires, and around 10 million of these chains were shared by at least two donors. Raw reads were error-corrected and collapsed into unique sequences by a nearest-neighbor algorithm in which closely related sequences were merged to remove PCR and sequencing errors. V, D and J gene segments were assigned by aligning CDR3 sequences to IMGT reference sequences. For a sequence to be retained, a match of at least six nucleotides was required to both a V gene segment and a J gene segment. A rearrangement counted as productive if the CDR3 had no stop codons and remained in frame with V and J, and every other rearrangement counted as non-productive. Following IMGT convention, CDR3 was defined as the stretch from the second conserved V-encoded cysteine up to the conserved J-encoded phenylalanine. In an earlier analysis of around 600 of the donors, sequences lacking an unambiguous match to a single V gene segment were excluded. In an earlier analysis of approximately 590 of the donors, V segments were called functional above 56.7% productive rearrangements and were called segregating when the between-donor standard deviation exceeded 5%. A statistical classification framework was developed to diagnose cytomegalovirus status using the catalog of TCR beta chain sequences. In a later analysis, V and J genes were assigned by comparing TCR nucleotide sequences against IMGT/GENE-DB human TR gene sequences. The TCRdist pipeline was used in a later analysis to assign CDR3 sequences and most-parsimonious VDJ recombination scenarios. In a later analysis, every TCR beta chain was defined by the combination of its CDR3 amino acid sequence and its V-gene family, and reads without a unique V-gene family were dropped. In a later analysis, approximately 590 highly shared, low-generation-probability nucleotide sequences were removed to address suspected cross-contamination and a sequencing artifact. A later analysis calculated a clonal expansion index for each public chain from normalized within-repertoire ranks of inferred template counts. A later analysis computed generation probabilities with a VDJ recombination model fitted to out-of-frame rearrangements, and checked the results against IGoR. In a later analysis, hypergeometric tests were used to score TCR-TCR, TCR-HLA and TCR-CMV co-occurrence, with a repertoire-size bias correction applied to TCR pairs. In a later analysis, false discovery rates were estimated by permuting HLA or CMV assignments 20 times. A later analysis grouped co-occurring TCRs with DBSCAN, adding TCRdist sequence similarity when clustering within HLA-allele-positive subsets. For co-occurrence clustering, repertoires with fewer than 30,000 or more than 120,000 public chains were excluded, along with five or six repertoires with anomalous nucleotide sharing. TCRdb limited this immuneACCESS table to in-frame rearrangements with V and J called. A share of clones is missing; checked studies link under half to unresolved V genes, and the rest is unexplained. V and J calls and clone size are those listed in that table; D and trimming were worked out from the DNA. The sample table holds roughly 70,000 clones, of which roughly nine tenths were seen once. The ten largest clones take up over 10% of the sample.

The cohort was made up of 666 healthy bone marrow donors. At the time of sampling, every cohort member was nominally healthy, though immune exposures that went unrecorded were likely present. The donor was CMV seropositive and was included in the group of approximately 300 seropositive cohort members. A peripheral blood sample was provided by each donor, and peripheral blood mononuclear cells were used for TCR beta sequencing. Genomic DNA extraction from the blood cell samples was performed with the Qiagen DNeasy Blood Extraction Kit. The paper as a whole reports these results and caveats: A group of highly shared sequence variants was considered likely to be a technical artifact of the sequencing pipeline. This cohort had only TCR beta chains sequenced, and the lack of alpha or paired-chain data limited which features could be detected. In a later analysis, 15,000 to 20,000 TCR beta sequences were associated with specific HLA alleles at a false discovery rate of 0.05. A few of the identified cytomegalovirus-associated TCR beta chains were confirmed in vitro to be specific for cytomegalovirus antigens. The earlier analysis of approximately 590 of the donors excluded 15 to 20 rarely observed V segments, including chromosome 9 orphons, because counts were too low. The study gave a list of around 170 TCR beta chains associated with cytomegalovirus. In a later analysis, the rate of TCR association differed among HLA loci, with DRB1 alleles having the most associated TCRs and HLA-C alleles having the fewest. The classifier was reported to diagnose cytomegalovirus status with high specificity and sensitivity in both the original and validation cohorts. The authors suggested that the approach could potentially be generalized to other disease states and immunological phenotypes. In a later analysis, HLA-associated TCR beta chains were found to be more clonally expanded and to have lower generation probabilities than equally common non-associated chains. In a later genetic analysis, a missense DCLRE1C variant was associated with V-gene and J-gene trimming of TCR beta chains, and the association was replicated in an independent cohort. An earlier analysis of around 600 of the donors showed that most TCR beta V segments appeared in productive rearrangements either about 87% or about 30% of the time, which broadly matched IMGT annotations. Several of the top co-occurrence clusters appeared to be linked to parvovirus B19, influenza, CMV and Epstein-Barr virus, according to a later analysis. Strong co-occurrence of HLA alleles, especially DR and DQ, made assigning TCR associations to individual alleles difficult. Some IMGT-functional V segments, including TRBV6-2 and TRBV6-3, could not be distinguished by the 87-base-pair reads and were therefore excluded. Because some donors lacked HLA typing at each locus, the association tests relied only on the typed subset. Immune exposure information for the cohort was limited to CMV serostatus. Presence/absence analyses assumed roughly uniform sequencing depth across donors, an assumption that may not hold. A further reported finding was that TCR beta sequences accurately predicted the HLA-A and HLA-B alleles for most subjects in the first cohort. While some public TCRs were present in many individuals, most TCR sequences turned up only very rarely across donors. In a later analysis, most CMV-associated TCR beta chains were found to appear HLA-restricted, with HLA associations seemingly driven largely by CMV exposure. A later genetic analysis reported fewer N-insertions in productive TCRs among donors in an Asian-associated ancestry cluster than the approximately 670-donor mean. Linkage disequilibrium might explain the correlated functional status among segregating V segments, but an unknown experimental factor could not be ruled out.

CDR1 and CDR2 were assigned from the germline V gene as LGHNA and YNFKEQ. Measured from the cysteine to the phenylalanine, the CDR3 is 16 residues long. The CDR3 DNA has 48 bases and is translated from base 1. The junction shows trimming of 0 bases on V and 4 bases on J, plus 15 bases between the germline ends. This chain joins TRBV4-2 to TRBJ1-2; the best D guess is TRBD1, with 5 bases matching. The source material was PBMCs. The TCR sequence derives from a woman in her 30s in good health and CMV-seropositive. The nucleotide sequence is given as TGTGCCAGCAGCCAAGATGGGGGGTCAGGGTTCTATGGCTACACCTTC. Translated, it reads CASSQDGGSGFYGYTF.